This T cell receptor beta chain was found in a study of CD4+ T cells in melanoma. Libraries were prepared by immunoSEQ multiplex PCR; TCRdb keeps only in-frame clonotypes and omits some of them. The sample yields about 140,000 clones, nearly 95% seen once. The study, taken as a whole, reports: CD8+ T cell, macrophage and B cell function reportedly correlated with neoantigen-specific CD4+ T cells. Diverse differentiation states were reported for melanoma neoantigen-specific CD4+ T cells.

The J segment lost 0 bases and the V segment lost 5 bases, leaving 9 bases of the junction unmatched. Germline assignment: CDR1 SQVTM and CDR2 ANQGSEA. CDR3 size: 17 residues. To note about this clone: Antigen unknown.

The chain has TRBV29-1 and TRBJ2-6; 8 bases align to TRBD1. This receptor was obtained from a human donor with melanoma. CDR3 DNA: TGCAGCGTTACCGGGACAGGTTCTAGCTCTGGGGCCAACGTCCTGACTTTC. Amino acids: CSVTGTGSSSGANVLTF.